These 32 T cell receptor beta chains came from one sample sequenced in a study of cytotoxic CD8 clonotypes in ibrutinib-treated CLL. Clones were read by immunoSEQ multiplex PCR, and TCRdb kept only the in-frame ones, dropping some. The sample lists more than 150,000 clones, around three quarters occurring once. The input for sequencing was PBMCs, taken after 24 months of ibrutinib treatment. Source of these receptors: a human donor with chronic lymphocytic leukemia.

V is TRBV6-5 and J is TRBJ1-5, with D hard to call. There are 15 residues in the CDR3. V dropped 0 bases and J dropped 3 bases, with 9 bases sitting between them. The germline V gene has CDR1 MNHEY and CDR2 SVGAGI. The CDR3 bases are TGTGCCAGCAGTTACTCGATGTCGGCCAATCAGCCCCAGCATTTT. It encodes CASSYSMSANQPQHF.

The CDR3 coding sequence is TGTGCCAGCAGCAGACAGGGCTACACTGAAGCTTTCTTT. This codes for CASSRQGYTEAFF. The J gene is TRBJ1-1, the V gene TRBV11-3; 7 bases line up with TRBD1. Germline lookup yields CDR1 SGHNT and CDR2 YENEEA. CDR3 length: 13 residues. V was clipped by 5 bases and J by 3 bases; unmatched bases: 3.

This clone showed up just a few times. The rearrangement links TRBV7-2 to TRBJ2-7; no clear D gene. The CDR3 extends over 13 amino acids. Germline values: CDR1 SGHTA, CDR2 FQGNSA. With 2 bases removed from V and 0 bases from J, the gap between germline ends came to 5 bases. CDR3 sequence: CASSLSVSYEQYF. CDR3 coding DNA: TGTGCCAGCAGCTTATCGGTCTCCTACGAGCAGTACTTC.

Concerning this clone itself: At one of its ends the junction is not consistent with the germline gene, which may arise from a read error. The CDR3 DNA sequence: TGTGCCAGCAGGTTGGGGGATACGAACACTGAAGCTTTCTTT. Encoded protein: CASRLGDTNTEAFF. The chain links TRBV5-4 to TRBJ1-1; a weak D match, TRBD1 (5 bases). The CDR3 loop spans 14 amino acids. CDR1 and CDR2 from the germline V gene are SGHNT and YYREEE (reference sequence).

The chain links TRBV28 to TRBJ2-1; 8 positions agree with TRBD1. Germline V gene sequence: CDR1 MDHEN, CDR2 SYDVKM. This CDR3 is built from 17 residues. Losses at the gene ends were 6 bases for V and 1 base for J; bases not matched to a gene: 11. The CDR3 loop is CASSLLNRGVSYNEQFF. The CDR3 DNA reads TGTGCCAGCAGCCTTCTGAACAGGGGGGTGTCCTACAATGAGCAGTTCTTC.

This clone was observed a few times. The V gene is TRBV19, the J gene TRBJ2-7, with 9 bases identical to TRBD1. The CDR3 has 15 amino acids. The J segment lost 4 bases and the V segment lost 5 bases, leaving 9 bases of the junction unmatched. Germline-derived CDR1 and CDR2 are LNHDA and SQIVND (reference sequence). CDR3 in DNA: TGTGCCAGTAGTTCAACCGGGACAGGGCTATACGAGCAGTACTTC. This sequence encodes CASSSTGTGLYEQYF. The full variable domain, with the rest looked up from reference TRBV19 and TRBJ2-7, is DGGITQSPKYLFRKEGQNVTLSCEQNLNHDAMYWYRQDPGQGLRLIYYSQIVNDFQKGDIAEGYSVSREKKESFPLTVTSAQKNPTAFYLCASSSTGTGLYEQYFGPGTRLTVT.

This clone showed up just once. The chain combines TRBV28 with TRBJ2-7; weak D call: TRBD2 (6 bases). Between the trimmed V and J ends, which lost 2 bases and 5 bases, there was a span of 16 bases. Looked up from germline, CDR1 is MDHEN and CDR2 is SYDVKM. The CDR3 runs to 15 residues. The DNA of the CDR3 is TGTGCCAGCAGTTTAGCGGGGCGGGTACCAAACGAGCAGTACTTC. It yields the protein CASSLAGRVPNEQYF.

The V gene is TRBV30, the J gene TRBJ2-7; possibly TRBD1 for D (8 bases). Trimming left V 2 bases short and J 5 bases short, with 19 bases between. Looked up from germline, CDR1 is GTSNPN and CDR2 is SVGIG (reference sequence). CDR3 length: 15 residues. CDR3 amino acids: CAWSPIQGGFHEQYF. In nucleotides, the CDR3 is TGTGCCTGGAGTCCGATACAGGGGGGGTTCCACGAGCAGTACTTC. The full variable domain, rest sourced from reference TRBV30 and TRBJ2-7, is SQTIHQWPATLVQPVGSPLSLECTVEGTSNPNLYWYRQAAGRGLQLLFYSVGIGQISSEVPQNLSASRPQDRQFILSSKKLLLSDSGFYLCAWSPIQGGFHEQYFGPGTRLTVT.

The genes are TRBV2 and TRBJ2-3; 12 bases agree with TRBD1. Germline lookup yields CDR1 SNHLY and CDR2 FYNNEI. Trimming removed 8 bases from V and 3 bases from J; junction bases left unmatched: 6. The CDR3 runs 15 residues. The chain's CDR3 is CASPTGQGATDTQYF. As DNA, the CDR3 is TGTGCCAGCCCTACGGGACAGGGGGCGACAGATACGCAGTATTTT.

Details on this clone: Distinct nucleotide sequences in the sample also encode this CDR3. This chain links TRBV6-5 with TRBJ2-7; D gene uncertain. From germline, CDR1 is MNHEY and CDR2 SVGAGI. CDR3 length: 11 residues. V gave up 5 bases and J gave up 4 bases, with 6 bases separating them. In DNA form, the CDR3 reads TGTGCCAGCAGTGAAACATACGAGCAGTACTTC. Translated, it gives CASSETYEQYF.

The CDR3 DNA follows: TGTGCCAGCAGCTTAGGGGGACTAGCGGGCTCTAATGAGCAGTTCTTC. The encoded protein is CASSLGGLAGSNEQFF. The chain joins TRBV11-3 to TRBJ2-1; 12 nucleotides align to TRBD2. CDR1 and CDR2 from the germline V gene are SGHNT and YENEEA. Germline trimming cut 1 base from V and 7 bases from J; bases unmatched to any gene: 5. This CDR3 has 16 amino acids.

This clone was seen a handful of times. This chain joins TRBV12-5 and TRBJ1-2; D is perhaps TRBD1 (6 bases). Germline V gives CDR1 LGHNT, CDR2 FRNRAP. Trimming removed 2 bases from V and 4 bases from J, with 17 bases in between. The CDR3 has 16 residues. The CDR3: CASGLLRQADSYGYTF. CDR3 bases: TGTGCTAGTGGTTTGTTAAGACAGGCCGATAGCTATGGCTACACCTTC.

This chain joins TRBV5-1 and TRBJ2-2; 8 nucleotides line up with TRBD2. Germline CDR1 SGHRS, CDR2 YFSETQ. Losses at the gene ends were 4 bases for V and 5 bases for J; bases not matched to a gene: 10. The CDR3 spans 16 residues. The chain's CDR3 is CASSPDGGARTGELFF. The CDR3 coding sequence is TGCGCCAGCAGCCCGGACGGGGGGGCGAGGACCGGGGAGCTGTTTTTT.

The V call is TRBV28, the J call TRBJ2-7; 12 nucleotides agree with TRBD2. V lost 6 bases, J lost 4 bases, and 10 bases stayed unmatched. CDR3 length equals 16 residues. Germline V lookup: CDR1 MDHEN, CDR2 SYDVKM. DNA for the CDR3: TGTGCCAGCAGCCATCGACTAGCGGGAGACCCGTACGAGCAGTACTTC. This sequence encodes CASSHRLAGDPYEQYF.

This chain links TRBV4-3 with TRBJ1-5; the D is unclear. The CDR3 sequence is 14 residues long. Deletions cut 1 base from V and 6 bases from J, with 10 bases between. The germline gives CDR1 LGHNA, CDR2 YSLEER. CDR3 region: CASSQAVGSQPQHF. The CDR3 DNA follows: TGCGCCAGCAGCCAAGCGGTTGGATCTCAGCCCCAGCATTTT.

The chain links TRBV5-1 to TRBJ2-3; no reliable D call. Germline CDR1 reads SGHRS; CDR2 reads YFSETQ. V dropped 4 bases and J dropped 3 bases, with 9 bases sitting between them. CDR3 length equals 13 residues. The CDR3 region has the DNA TGCGCCAGCAGCCCCAGTCGGACAGATACGCAGTATTTT. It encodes CASSPSRTDTQYF.

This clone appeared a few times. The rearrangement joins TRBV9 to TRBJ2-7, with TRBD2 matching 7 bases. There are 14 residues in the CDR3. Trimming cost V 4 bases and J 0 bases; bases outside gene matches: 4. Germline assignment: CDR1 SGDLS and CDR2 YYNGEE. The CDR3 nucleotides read TGTGCCAGCAGCCCCCGGGACTACTCCTACGAGCAGTACTTC. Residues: CASSPRDYSYEQYF.

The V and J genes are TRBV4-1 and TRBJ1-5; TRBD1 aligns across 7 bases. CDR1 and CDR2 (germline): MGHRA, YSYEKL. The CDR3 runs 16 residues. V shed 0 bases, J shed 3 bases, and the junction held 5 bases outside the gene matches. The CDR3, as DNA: TGCGCCAGCAGCCAAGAAGGGGGCAGACTCAATCAGCCCCAGCATTTT. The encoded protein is CASSQEGGRLNQPQHF.

The CDR3 loop reads CASSLFRLDGVETQYF. CDR3 nucleotides: TGTGCCAGCAGTTTATTTAGACTAGACGGTGTAGAGACCCAGTACTTC. V usage is TRBV27 and J usage is TRBJ2-5, with D maybe TRBD2 (6 bases). Germline values: CDR1 MNHEY, CDR2 SMNVEV (reference sequence). Trimming took off 1 base at V and 4 bases at J, with 16 bases between the two ends. The CDR3 runs to 16 residues.

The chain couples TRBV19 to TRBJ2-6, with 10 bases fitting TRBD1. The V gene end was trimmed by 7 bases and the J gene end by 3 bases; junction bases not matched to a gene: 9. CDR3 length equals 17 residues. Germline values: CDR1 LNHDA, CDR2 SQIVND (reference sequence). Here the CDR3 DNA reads TGTGCCAGTACCCCGGGACAGGGGAATAGTGGGGCCAACGTCCTGACTTTC. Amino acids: CASTPGQGNSGANVLTF. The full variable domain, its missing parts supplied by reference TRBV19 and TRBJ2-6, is DGGITQSPKYLFRKEGQNVTLSCEQNLNHDAMYWYRQDPGQGLRLIYYSQIVNDFQKGDIAEGYSVSREKKESFPLTVTSAQKNPTAFYLCASTPGQGNSGANVLTFGAGSRLTVL.

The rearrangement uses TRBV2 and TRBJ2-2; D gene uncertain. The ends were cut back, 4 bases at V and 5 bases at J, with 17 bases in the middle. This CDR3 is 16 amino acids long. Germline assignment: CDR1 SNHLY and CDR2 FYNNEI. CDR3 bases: TGTGCCAGCAGTGGAGGTAGCTACAGCATAACCGGGGAGCTGTTTTTT. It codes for CASSGGSYSITGELFF. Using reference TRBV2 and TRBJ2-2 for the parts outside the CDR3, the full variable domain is EPEVTQTPSHQVTQMGQEVILRCVPISNHLYFYWYRQILGQKVEFLVSFYNNEISEKSEIFDDQFSVERPDGSNFTLKIRSTKLEDSAMYFCASSGGSYSITGELFFGEGSRLTVL.

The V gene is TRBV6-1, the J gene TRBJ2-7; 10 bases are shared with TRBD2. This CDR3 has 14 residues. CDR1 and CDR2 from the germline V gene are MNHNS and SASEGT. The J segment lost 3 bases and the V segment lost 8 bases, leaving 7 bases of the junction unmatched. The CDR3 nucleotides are TGTGCCAGCCAGACTAGCGGGTCGAGCTACGAGCAGTACTTC. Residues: CASQTSGSSYEQYF.

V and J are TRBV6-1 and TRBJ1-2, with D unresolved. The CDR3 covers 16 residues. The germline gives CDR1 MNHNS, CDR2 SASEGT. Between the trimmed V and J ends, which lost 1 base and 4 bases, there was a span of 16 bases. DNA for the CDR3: TGTGCCAGCAGTGAAGTAGTACAGTCGCTCAGCTATGGCTACACCTTC. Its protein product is CASSEVVQSLSYGYTF.

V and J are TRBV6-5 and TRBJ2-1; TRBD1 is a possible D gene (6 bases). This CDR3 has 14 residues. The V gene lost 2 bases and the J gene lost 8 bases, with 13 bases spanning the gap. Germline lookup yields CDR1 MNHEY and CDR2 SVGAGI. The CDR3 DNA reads TGTGCCAGCAGTTACGGGGGCCCAGGCGATGAGCAGTTCTTC. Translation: CASSYGGPGDEQFF.

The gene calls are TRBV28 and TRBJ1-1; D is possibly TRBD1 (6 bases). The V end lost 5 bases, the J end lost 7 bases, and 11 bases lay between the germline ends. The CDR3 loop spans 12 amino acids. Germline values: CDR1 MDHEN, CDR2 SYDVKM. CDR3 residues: CASSQGRIEAFF. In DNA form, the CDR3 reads TGTGCCAGCAGTCAGGGGCGGATTGAAGCTTTCTTT.

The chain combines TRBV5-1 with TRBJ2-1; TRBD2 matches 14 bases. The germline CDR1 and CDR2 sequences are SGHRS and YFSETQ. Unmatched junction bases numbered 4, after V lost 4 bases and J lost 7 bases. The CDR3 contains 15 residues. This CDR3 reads CASSPGTSGRNEQFF. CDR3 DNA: TGCGCCAGCAGCCCCGGGACTAGCGGGAGAAATGAGCAGTTCTTC.

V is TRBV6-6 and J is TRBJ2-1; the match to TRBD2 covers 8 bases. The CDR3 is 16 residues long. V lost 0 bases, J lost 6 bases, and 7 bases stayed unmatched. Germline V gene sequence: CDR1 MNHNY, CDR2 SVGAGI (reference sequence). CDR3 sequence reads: CASSYSGLAGSNEQFF. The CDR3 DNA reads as TGTGCCAGCAGTTACTCGGGCCTAGCGGGCAGCAATGAGCAGTTCTTC.

For the CDR3, the DNA is TGTGCCATCAGTGAGGGACTAGCGGGACTATACAATGAGCAGTTCTTC. Its protein product is CAISEGLAGLYNEQFF. This chain joins TRBV10-3 and TRBJ2-1, with 12 bases fitting TRBD2. Germline V CDR1 and CDR2: ENHRY, SYGVKD. This CDR3 comprises 16 residues. After removal of 2 bases from V and 4 bases from J, the junction contained 3 bases not matched to a gene.

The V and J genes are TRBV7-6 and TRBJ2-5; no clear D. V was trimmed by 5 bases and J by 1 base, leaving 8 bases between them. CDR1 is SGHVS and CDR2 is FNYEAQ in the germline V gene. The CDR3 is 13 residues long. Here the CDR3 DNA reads TGTGCCAGCAGCGGGTGGAGCCAAGAGACCCAGTACTTC. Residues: CASSGWSQETQYF.

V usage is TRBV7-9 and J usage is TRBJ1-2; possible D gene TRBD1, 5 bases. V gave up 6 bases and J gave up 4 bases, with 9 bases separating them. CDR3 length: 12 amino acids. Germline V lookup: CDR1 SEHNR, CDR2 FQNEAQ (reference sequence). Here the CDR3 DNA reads TGTGCCAGCAGAGACAGTTTCTATGGCTACACCTTC. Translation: CASRDSFYGYTF.

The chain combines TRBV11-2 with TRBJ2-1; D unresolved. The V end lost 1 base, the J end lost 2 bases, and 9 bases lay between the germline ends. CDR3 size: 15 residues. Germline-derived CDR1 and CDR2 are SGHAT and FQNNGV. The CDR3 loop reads CASSLVKGTYNEQFF. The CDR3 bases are TGTGCCAGCAGCTTAGTGAAAGGTACCTACAATGAGCAGTTCTTC.

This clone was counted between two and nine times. CDR3 loop: CASSESVLARAQETQYF. CDR3 coding DNA: TGTGCCAGCAGTGAAAGTGTGCTAGCGCGAGCCCAAGAGACCCAGTACTTC. The chain joins TRBV2 to TRBJ2-5; a possible D gene is TRBD2 (6 bases). CDR3 size: 17 residues. The V gene lost 2 bases and the J gene lost 1 base, with 17 bases spanning the gap. The germline V gene encodes CDR1 SNHLY and CDR2 FYNNEI. Full variable domain (rest looked up from reference TRBV2 and TRBJ2-5): EPEVTQTPSHQVTQMGQEVILRCVPISNHLYFYWYRQILGQKVEFLVSFYNNEISEKSEIFDDQFSVERPDGSNFTLKIRSTKLEDSAMYFCASSESVLARAQETQYFGPGTRLLVL.